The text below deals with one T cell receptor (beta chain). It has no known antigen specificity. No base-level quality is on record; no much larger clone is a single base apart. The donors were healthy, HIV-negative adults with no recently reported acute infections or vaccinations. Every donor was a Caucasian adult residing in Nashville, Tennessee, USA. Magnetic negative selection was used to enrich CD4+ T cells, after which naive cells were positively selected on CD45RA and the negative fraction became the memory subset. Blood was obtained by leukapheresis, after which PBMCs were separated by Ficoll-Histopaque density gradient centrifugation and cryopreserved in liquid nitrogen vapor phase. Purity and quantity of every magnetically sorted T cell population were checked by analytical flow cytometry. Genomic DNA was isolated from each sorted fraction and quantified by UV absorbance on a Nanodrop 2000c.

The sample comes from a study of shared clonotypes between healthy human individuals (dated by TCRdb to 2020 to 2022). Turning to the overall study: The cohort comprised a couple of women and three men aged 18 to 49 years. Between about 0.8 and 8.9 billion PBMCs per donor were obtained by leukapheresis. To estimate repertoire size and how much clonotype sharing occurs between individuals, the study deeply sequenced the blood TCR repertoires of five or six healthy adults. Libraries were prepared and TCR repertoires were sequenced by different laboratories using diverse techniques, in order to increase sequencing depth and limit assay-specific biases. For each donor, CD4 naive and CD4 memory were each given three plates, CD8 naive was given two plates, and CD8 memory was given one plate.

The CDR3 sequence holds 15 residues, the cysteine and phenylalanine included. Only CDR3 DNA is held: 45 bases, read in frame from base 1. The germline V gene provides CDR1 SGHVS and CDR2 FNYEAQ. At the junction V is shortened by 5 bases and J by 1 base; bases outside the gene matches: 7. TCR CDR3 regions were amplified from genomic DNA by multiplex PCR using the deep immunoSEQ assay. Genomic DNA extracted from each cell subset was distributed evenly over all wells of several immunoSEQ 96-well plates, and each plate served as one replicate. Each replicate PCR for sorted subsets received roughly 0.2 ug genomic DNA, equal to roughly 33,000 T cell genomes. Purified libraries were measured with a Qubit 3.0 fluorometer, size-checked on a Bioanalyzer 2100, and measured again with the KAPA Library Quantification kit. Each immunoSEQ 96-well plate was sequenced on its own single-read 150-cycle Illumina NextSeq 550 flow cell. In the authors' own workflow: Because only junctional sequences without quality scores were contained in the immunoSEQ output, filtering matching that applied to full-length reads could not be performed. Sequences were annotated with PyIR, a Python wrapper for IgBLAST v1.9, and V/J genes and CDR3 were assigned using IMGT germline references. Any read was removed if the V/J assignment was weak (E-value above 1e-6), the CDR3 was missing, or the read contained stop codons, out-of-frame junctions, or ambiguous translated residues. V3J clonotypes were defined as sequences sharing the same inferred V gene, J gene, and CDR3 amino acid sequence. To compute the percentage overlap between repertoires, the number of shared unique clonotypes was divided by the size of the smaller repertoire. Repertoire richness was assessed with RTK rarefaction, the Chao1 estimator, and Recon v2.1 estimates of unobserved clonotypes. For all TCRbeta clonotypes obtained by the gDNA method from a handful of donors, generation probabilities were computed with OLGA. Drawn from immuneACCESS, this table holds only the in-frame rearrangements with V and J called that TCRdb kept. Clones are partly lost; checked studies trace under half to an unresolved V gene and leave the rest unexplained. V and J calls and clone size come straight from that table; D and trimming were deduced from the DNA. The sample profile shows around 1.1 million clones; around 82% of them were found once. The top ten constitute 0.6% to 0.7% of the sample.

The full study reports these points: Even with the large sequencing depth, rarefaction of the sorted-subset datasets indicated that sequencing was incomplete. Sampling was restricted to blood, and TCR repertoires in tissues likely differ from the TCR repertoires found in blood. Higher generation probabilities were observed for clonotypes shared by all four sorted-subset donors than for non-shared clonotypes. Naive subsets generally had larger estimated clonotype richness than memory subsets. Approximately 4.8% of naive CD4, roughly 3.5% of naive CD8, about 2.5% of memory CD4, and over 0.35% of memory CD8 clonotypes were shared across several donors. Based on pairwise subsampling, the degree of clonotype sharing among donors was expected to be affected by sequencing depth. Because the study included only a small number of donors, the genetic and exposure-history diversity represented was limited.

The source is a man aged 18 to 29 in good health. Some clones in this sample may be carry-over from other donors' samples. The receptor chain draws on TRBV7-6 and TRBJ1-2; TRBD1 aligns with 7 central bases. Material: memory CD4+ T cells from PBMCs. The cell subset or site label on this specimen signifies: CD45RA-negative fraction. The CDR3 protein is CASSPGQIVNYGYTF. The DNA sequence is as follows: TGTGCCAGCAGCCCGGGACAGATAGTTAACTATGGCTACACCTTC.